A single sample gave rise to the 2 T cell receptor beta chains below, sequenced in a study of early T cells in non-severe SARS-CoV-2 infection. Via MiXCR, TCRdb re-called the 5' RACE reads, giving one row per CDR3 protein. Found here are approximately 45,000 distinct CDR3 sequences, approximately 6% of them singletons; the top ten hold roughly 12%. What was sequenced was whole blood. The source of these receptors is an adult who was a healthcare worker with PCR-confirmed SARS-CoV-2 infection or an uninfected control (not recorded which).

At least ten counts were recorded for this clonotype. This rearrangement joins TRBV20-1 to TRBJ2-7, with 7 bases lining up with TRBD1. Trimming at V came to 3 bases and at J to 2 bases, leaving 7 bases not matched to a gene. The germline CDR1 and CDR2 sequences are DFQATT and SNEGSKA (reference sequence). The CDR3 has 14 amino acids. This CDR3 is CSASATGTTYEQYF. In DNA, the CDR3 is TGCAGTGCTAGTGCGACAGGGACCACCTACGAGCAGTACTTC.

This clonotype showed up many times. The CDR3 nucleotides are TGTGCCAGCAGCTTAGGTCACCCGGGACAGGGGTCCTACGAGCAGTACTTC. Amino acids: CASSLGHPGQGSYEQYF. The rearrangement uses TRBV7-7 and TRBJ2-7; 10 bases agree with TRBD1. J gave up 1 base and V 1 base, and 7 bases lay outside the gene matches. The germline V gene encodes CDR1 SSHAT and CDR2 FNYEAQ (reference sequence). The length of the CDR3 is 17 residues. Drawing the rest from reference TRBV7-7 and TRBJ2-7, the complete variable domain is GAGVSQSPRYKVTKRGQDVTLRCDPISSHATLYWYQQALGQGPEFLTYFNYEAQPDKSGLPSDRFSAERPEGSISTLTIQRTEQRDSAMYRCASSLGHPGQGSYEQYFGPGTRLTVT.